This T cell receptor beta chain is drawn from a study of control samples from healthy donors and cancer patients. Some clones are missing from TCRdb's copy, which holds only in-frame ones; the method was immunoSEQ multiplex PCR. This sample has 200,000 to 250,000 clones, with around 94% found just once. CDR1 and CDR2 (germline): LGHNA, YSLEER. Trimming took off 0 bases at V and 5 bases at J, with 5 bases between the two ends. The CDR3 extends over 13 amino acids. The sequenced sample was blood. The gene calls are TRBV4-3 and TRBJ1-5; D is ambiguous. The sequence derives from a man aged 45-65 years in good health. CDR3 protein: CASSQERHQPQHF. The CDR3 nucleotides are TGCGCCAGCAGCCAAGAGAGGCATCAGCCCCAGCATTTT.